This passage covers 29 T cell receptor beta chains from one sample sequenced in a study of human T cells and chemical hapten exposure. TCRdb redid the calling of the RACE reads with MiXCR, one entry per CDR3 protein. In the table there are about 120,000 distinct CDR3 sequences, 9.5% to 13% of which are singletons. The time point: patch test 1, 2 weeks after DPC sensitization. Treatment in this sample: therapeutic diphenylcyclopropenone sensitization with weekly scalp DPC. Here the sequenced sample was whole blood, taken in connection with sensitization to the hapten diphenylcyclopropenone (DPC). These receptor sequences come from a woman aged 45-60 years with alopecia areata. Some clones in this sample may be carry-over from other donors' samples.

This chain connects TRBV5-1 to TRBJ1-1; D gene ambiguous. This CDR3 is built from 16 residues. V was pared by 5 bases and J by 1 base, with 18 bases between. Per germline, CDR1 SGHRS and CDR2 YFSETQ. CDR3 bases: TGCGCCAGCAGTACGGGTGGCTCGAGTCCGAACACTGAAGCTTTCTTT. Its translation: CASSTGGSSPNTEAFF. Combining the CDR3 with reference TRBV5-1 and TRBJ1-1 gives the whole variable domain KAGVTQTPRYLIKTRGQQVTLSCSPISGHRSVSWYQQTPGQGLQFLFEYFSETQRNKGNFPGRFSGRQFSNSRSEMNVSTLELGDSALYLCASSTGGSSPNTEAFFGQGTRLTVV.

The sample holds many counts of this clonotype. CDR3: CASSSAGLTLSGANVLTF. The CDR3 DNA follows: TGCGCCAGCAGCAGCGCAGGGCTCACTCTTTCTGGGGCCAACGTCCTGACTTTC. This chain links TRBV5-1 with TRBJ2-6, with D perhaps matching TRBD1 (5 bases). Germline CDR1 reads SGHRS; CDR2 reads YFSETQ. CDR3 length equals 18 residues. Trimming removed 4 bases from V and 1 base from J, with 18 bases in between.

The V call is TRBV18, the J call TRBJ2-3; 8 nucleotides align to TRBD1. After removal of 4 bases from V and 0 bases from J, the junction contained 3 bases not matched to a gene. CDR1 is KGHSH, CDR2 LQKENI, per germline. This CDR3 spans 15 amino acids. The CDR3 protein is CASSQTGASTDTQYF. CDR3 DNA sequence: TGTGCCAGCTCACAGACAGGGGCTAGCACAGATACGCAGTATTTT.

For the CDR3, the DNA is TGTGCCAGCAGCTACGCAAGAAGGGACTTAGCCTACAATGAGCAGTTCTTC. This codes for CASSYARRDLAYNEQFF. V is TRBV6-6 and J is TRBJ2-1; maybe TRBD2 (6 bases). This CDR3 has 17 residues. V lost 6 bases and J lost 2, with 20 bases in between. Germline V gives CDR1 MNHNY, CDR2 SVGAGI (reference sequence).

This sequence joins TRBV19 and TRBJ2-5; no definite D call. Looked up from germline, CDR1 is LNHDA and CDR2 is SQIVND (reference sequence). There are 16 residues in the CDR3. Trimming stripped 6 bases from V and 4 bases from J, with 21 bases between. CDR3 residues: CASSPWLEGTGETQYF. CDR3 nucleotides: TGTGCCAGTAGCCCCTGGCTAGAAGGTACGGGAGAGACCCAGTACTTC. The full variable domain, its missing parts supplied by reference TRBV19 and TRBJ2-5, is DGGITQSPKYLFRKEGQNVTLSCEQNLNHDAMYWYRQDPGQGLRLIYYSQIVNDFQKGDIAEGYSVSREKKESFPLTVTSAQKNPTAFYLCASSPWLEGTGETQYFGPGTRLLVL.

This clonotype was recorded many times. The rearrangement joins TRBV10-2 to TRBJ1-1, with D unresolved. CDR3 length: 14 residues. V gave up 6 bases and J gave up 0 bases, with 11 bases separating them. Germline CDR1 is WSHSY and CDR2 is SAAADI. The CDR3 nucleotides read TGCGCCAGCAGGACCGGGTCCATGAACACTGAAGCTTTCTTT. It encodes CASRTGSMNTEAFF.

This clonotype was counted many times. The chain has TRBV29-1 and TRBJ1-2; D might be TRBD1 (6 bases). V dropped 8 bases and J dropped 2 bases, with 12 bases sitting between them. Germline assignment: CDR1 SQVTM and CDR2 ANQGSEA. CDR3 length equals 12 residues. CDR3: CSTRRGNYGYTF. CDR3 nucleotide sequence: TGCAGCACCAGGAGGGGGAACTATGGCTACACCTTC.

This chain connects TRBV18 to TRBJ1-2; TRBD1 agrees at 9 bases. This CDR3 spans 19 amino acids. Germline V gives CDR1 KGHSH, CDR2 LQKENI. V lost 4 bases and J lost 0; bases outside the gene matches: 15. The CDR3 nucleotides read TGTGCCAGCTCACTGCCGGGACAGGGAAATCGCCCCACTAACTATGGCTACACCTTC. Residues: CASSLPGQGNRPTNYGYTF.

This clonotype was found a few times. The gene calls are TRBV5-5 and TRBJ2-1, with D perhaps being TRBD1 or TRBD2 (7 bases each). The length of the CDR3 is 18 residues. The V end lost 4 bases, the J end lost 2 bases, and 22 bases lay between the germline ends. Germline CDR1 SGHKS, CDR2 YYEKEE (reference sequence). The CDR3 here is CASSPIQGSAGTYNEQFF. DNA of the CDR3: TGTGCCAGCAGCCCTATACAGGGGTCAGCGGGAACCTACAATGAGCAGTTCTTC.

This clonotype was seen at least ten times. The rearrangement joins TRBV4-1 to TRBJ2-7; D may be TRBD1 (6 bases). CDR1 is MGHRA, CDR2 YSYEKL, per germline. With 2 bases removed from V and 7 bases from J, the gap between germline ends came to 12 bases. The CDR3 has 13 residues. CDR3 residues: CASSQIGQREQYF. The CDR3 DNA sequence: TGCGCCAGCAGCCAAATAGGACAGAGGGAGCAGTACTTC.

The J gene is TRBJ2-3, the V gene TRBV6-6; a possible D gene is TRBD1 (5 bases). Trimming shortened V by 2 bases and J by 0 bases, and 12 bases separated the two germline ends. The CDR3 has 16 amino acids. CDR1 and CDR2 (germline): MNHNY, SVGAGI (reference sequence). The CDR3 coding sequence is TGTGCCAGCAGTTACCTAATCAGGGCCAGCACAGATACGCAGTATTTT. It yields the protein CASSYLIRASTDTQYF.

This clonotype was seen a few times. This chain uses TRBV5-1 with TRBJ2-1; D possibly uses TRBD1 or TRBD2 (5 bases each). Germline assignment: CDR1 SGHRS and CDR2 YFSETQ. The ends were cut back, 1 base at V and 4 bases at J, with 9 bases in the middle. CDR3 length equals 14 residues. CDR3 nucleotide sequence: TGCGCCAGCAGCTTGTGGGACCCTTACAATGAGCAGTTCTTC. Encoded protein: CASSLWDPYNEQFF. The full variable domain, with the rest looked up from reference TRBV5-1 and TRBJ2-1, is KAGVTQTPRYLIKTRGQQVTLSCSPISGHRSVSWYQQTPGQGLQFLFEYFSETQRNKGNFPGRFSGRQFSNSRSEMNVSTLELGDSALYLCASSLWDPYNEQFFGPGTRLTVL.

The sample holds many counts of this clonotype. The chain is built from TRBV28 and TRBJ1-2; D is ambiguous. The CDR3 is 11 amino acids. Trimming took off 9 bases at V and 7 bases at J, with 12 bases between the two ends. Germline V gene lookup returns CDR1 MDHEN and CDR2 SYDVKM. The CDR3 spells CASFKGFGYTF. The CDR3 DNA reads TGTGCCAGTTTCAAAGGGTTTGGCTACACCTTC.

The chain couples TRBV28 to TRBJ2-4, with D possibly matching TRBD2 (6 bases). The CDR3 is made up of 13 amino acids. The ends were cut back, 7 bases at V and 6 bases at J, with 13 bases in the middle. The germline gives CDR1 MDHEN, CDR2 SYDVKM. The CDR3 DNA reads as TGTGCCAGCACTCGCGGGACTCCAAACATTCAGTACTTC. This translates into CASTRGTPNIQYF.

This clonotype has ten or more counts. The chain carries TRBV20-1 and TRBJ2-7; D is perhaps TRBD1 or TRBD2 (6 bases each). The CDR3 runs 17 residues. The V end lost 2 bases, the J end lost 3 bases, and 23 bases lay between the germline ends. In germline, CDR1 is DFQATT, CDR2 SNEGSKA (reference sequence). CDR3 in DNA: TGCAGTGCTAGAACGTCCCGGGACACGGGGGCAAACTACGAGCAGTACTTC. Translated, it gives CSARTSRDTGANYEQYF.

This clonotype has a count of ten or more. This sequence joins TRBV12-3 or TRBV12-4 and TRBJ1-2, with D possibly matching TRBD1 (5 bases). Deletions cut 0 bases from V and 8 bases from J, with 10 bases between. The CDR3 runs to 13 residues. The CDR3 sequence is CASSLADNRGYTF. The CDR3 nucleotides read TGTGCCAGCAGTTTAGCGGACAATCGGGGCTACACCTTC.

The DNA for the CDR3 is TGTGCCACCAGTGAAGGGATGCAAGAGCAGTACTTC. Residues: CATSEGMQEQYF. The chain combines TRBV24-1 with TRBJ2-7; D remains unclear. Germline V gives CDR1 KGHDR, CDR2 SFDVKD. This CDR3 region has 12 residues. Trimming pared 4 bases from V and 7 bases from J, leaving 10 bases between.

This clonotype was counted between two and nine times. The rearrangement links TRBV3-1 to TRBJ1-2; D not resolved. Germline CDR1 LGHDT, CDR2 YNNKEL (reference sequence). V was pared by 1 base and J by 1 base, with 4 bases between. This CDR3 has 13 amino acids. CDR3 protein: CASSQGGNYGYTF. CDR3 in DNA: TGTGCCAGCAGCCAAGGAGGTAACTATGGCTACACCTTC.

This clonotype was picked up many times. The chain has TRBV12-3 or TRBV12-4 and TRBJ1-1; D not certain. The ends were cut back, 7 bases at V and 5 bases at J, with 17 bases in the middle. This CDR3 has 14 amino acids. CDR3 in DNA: TGTGCCAGCAACCCCCGCTTTAGTAGTACTGAAGCTTTCTTT. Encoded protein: CASNPRFSSTEAFF.

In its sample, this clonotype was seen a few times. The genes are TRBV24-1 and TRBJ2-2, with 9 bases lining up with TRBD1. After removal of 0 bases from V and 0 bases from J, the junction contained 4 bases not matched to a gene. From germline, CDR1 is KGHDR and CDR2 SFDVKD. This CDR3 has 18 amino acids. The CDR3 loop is CATSDLPGQGTNTGELFF. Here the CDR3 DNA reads TGTGCCACCAGTGATTTGCCGGGACAGGGCACGAACACCGGGGAGCTGTTTTTT.

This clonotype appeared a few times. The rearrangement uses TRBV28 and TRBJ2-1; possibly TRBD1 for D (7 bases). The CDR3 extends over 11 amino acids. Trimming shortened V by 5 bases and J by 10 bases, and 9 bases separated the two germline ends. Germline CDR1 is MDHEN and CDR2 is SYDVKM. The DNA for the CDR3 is TGTGCCAGCAGTGGAGGGGGCGAGCAGTTCTTC. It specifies CASSGGGEQFF.

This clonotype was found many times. The CDR3 nucleotides read TGTGCCAGCCAGCGGGGGCTGGAATCAGCTTTCTTT. Translated, it gives CASQRGLESAFF. This chain uses TRBV28 with TRBJ1-1; possible D gene TRBD1, 6 bases. V was clipped by 8 bases and J by 10 bases, with 17 bases between them. CDR1 is MDHEN, CDR2 SYDVKM, per germline. This CDR3 has 12 residues.

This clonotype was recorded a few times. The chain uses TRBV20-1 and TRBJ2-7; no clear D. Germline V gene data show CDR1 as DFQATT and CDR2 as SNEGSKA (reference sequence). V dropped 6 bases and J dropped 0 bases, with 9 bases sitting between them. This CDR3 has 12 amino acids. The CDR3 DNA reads TGCAGTGCACACCCGAGCTCCTACGAGCAGTACTTC. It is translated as CSAHPSSYEQYF.

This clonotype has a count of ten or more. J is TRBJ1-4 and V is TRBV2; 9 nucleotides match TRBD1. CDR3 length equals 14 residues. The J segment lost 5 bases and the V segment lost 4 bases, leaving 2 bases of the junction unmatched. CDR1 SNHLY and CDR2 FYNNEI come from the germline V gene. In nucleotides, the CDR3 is TGTGCCAGCAGTGGACAGGGGGTGAATGAAAAACTGTTTTTT. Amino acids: CASSGQGVNEKLFF.

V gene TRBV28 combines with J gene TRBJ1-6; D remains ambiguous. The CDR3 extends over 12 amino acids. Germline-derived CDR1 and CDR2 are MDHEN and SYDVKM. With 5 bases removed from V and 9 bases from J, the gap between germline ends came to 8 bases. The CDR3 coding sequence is TGTGCCAGCAGTGAGAGGGTTTCACCCCTCCACTTT. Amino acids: CASSERVSPLHF.

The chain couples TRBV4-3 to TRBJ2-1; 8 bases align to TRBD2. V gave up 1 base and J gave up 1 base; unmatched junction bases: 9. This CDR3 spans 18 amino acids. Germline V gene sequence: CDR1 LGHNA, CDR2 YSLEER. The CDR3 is CASSQGIGGAWSYNEQFF. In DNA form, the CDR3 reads TGCGCCAGCAGCCAAGGAATCGGGGGGGCCTGGTCCTACAATGAGCAGTTCTTC.

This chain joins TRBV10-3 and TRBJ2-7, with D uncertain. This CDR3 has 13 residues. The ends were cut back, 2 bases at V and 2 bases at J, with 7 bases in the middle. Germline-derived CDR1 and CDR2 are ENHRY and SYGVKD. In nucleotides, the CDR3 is TGTGCCATCAGTGAGACAGTCGCCTACGAGCAGTACTTC. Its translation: CAISETVAYEQYF.

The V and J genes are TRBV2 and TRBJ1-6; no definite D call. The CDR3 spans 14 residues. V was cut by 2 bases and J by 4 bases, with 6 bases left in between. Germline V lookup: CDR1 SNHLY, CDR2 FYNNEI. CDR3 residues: CASSELGYNSPLHF. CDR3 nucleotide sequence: TGTGCCAGCAGTGAATTGGGGTATAATTCACCCCTCCACTTT.

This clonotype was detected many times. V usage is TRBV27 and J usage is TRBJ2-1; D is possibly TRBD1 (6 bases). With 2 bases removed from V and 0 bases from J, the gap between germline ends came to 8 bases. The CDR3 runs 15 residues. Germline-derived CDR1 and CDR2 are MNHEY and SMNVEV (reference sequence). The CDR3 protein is CASSLDRSSYNEQFF. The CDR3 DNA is TGTGCCAGCAGTTTAGACAGGTCCTCCTACAATGAGCAGTTCTTC.